The rows below give T cell receptor beta chains drawn from one sample of a study of blood T cell repertoires in COVID-19. Measured with immunoSEQ multiplex PCR; TCRdb has only the in-frame clones, and not every one. The data contain a few hundred thousand clones, roughly nine tenths of them singletons. The sequencing input was peripheral blood. These receptors all stem from a woman in her fifties or sixties with acute or convalescent COVID-19. CDR3s include the opening cysteine and the closing phenylalanine or tryptophan. A D gene is named only where the DNA matches it firmly. The listing skips clone size in some rows; elsewhere it reads once, few, many or a size class.

TRBJ2-7 | . | . | TRBV7-2 | CASSLEAGNYEQYF | TGTGCCAGCAGCTTAGAGGCGGGGAACTACGAGCAGTACTTC
TRBJ1-2 | . | . | TRBV18 | CASSPGPEDGYTF | TGTGCCAGCTCACCAGGCCCCGAAGATGGCTACACCTTC
TRBJ1-2 | . | . | TRBV9 | CASSVIGANYGYTF | TGTGCCAGCAGCGTAATAGGAGCTAACTATGGCTACACCTTC
TRBJ1-1 | . | medium-sized | TRBV27 | CASKISATGNTEAFF | TGTGCCAGCAAAATTTCAGCGACAGGTAACACTGAAGCTTTCTTT
TRBJ1-2 | . | . | TRBV24-1 | CAISGGPGYTF | TGTGCCATTTCGGGGGGTCCTGGCTACACCTTC
TRBJ2-7 | . | few | TRBV9 | CASSVERAPYYEQYF | TGTGCCAGCAGCGTAGAGAGGGCGCCCTACTACGAGCAGTACTTC
TRBJ2-1 | TRBD2 | . | TRBV5-6 | CASSSPRGGYNEQFF | TGTGCCAGCAGCTCCCCCCGGGGGGGCTACAATGAGCAGTTCTTC
TRBJ1-4 | . | . | TRBV30 | CAWYPSGAYDEKLFF | TGTGCCTGGTACCCTTCAGGGGCGTATGATGAAAAACTGTTTTTT
TRBJ2-1 | . | . | TRBV4-3 | CASSQELDDEQFF | TGCGCCAGCAGCCAGGAACTAGACGATGAGCAGTTCTTC
TRBJ1-4 | . | . | TRBV5-1 | CASSLGARSANEKLFF | TGCGCCAGCAGCTTGGGGGCCAGGTCGGCTAATGAAAAACTGTTTTTT
TRBJ2-7 | TRBD1 | . | TRBV2 | CASSEVGQGGEQYF | TGTGCCAGCAGTGAAGTGGGACAGGGGGGCGAGCAGTACTTC
TRBJ1-1 | . | . | TRBV6-5 | CASSYTSGSMNTEAFF | TGTGCCAGCAGTTACACGTCCGGTAGTATGAACACTGAAGCTTTCTTT
TRBJ1-2 | TRBD1 | . | TRBV5-4 | CASSSGQDLYGYTF | TGTGCCAGCAGCTCGGGACAGGATCTCTATGGCTACACCTTC
TRBJ2-3 | TRBD2 | . | TRBV19 | CASSPRERGGGDTQYF | TGTGCCAGTAGTCCCCGGGAGCGGGGGGGCGGGGATACGCAGTATTTT
TRBJ1-5 | . | . | TRBV25-1 | CASSEWGDNQPQHF | TGTGCCAGCAGTGAATGGGGGGACAATCAGCCCCAGCATTTT
TRBJ2-5 | . | . | TRBV6-5 | CASSIGTPQETQYF | TGTGCCAGTTCGATCGGGACACCTCAAGAGACCCAGTACTTC
TRBJ2-1 | TRBD2 | . | TRBV28 | CASSSLGSGRRNEQFF | TGTGCCAGCAGTTCCCTCGGGAGCGGGAGAAGGAATGAGCAGTTCTTC
TRBJ1-5 | . | . | TRBV29-1 | CSVVQAGGRNQPQHF | TGCAGCGTTGTCCAGGCGGGCGGAAGAAATCAGCCCCAGCATTTT
TRBJ2-5 | . | . | TRBV3-1/TRBV3-2 | CASSQKDRRVQETQYF | TGTGCCAGCAGTCAAAAGGACAGGAGGGTCCAAGAGACCCAGTACTTC
TRBJ2-2 | . | few | TRBV30 | CAWSRLAYTGELFF | TGTGCCTGGAGTAGGCTAGCGTACACCGGGGAGCTGTTTTTT
TRBJ2-5 | TRBD2 | . | TRBV5-1 | CASSVTSGGAEETQYF | TGCGCCAGCAGCGTGACTAGCGGGGGGGCGGAAGAGACCCAGTACTTC
TRBJ2-7 | . | . | TRBV6-6 | CASSTDRQTYEQYF | TGTGCCAGCAGTACAGACAGGCAGACCTACGAGCAGTACTTC
TRBJ1-5 | TRBD1 | . | TRBV6-5 | CASSPGQGDQPQHF | TGTGCCAGCAGTCCTGGACAGGGGGATCAGCCCCAGCATTTT